Listed below are T cell receptor beta chains from one sample, sequenced in a study of blood T cell repertoires in COVID-19. Profiling relied on immunoSEQ multiplex PCR, and the TCRdb table lists in-frame clones only, not all of them. The data contain some 200,000 clones, around 83% of them seen just once; the ten biggest clones take up under 7.5%. Sequences were obtained from peripheral blood. All receptors derive from a woman in her forties with acute or convalescent COVID-19. Each CDR3 is given with its conserved first and last residue. The order of the fields is V gene, J gene, clone size, D gene, CDR3 DNA, CDR3 protein. D genes are given only for firm matches. Only part of the rows carry a size: once, few, many, or a class if the clone is expanded.

V: TRBV18; J: TRBJ2-2; size: .; D: TRBD2; DNA: TGTGCCAGCTCACCCGGGGGGACGAACACCGGGGAGCTGTTTTTT; CDR3: CASSPGGTNTGELFF
V: TRBV13; J: TRBJ1-2; size: .; D: .; DNA: TGTGCCAGCAGCTTAGGGGCAGGGTCGGGCTATGGCTACACCTTC; CDR3: CASSLGAGSGYGYTF
V: TRBV11-3; J: TRBJ2-2; size: .; D: TRBD1; DNA: TGTGCCAGCAGCTTAGAGGACAGGGTTCTAGCGAACACCGGGGAGCTGTTTTTT; CDR3: CASSLEDRVLANTGELFF
V: TRBV6-5; J: TRBJ1-4; size: .; D: TRBD1; DNA: TGTGCCAGCAGTAGATTACAGGGGAATGAAAAACTGTTTTTT; CDR3: CASSRLQGNEKLFF
V: TRBV9; J: TRBJ1-6; size: .; D: .; DNA: TGTGCCAGCAGCGACCCGGCAGGGGTATGGTCACCCCTCCACTTT; CDR3: CASSDPAGVWSPLHF
V: TRBV6-6; J: TRBJ2-1; size: .; D: .; DNA: TGTGCCAGCTTCCGGGACACTTACAATGAGCAGTTCTTC; CDR3: CASFRDTYNEQFF
V: TRBV6-5; J: TRBJ1-1; size: .; D: .; DNA: TGTGCCAGCAGTTACCGGGTCCGGGGTACTGAAGCTTTCTTT; CDR3: CASSYRVRGTEAFF
V: TRBV3-1/TRBV3-2; J: TRBJ1-3; size: .; D: .; DNA: TGTGCCAGCAGCCAGATGATCAGAGGAAACACCATATATTTT; CDR3: CASSQMIRGNTIYF
V: TRBV11-3; J: TRBJ2-1; size: .; D: TRBD2; DNA: TGTGCCAGCAGCTTCGGACTAGCGGGCAATGAGCAGTTCTTC; CDR3: CASSFGLAGNEQFF
V: TRBV5-1; J: TRBJ2-2; size: .; D: TRBD1; DNA: TGCGCCAGCAGCTTACACAGGGGCGGGACCGGGGAGCTGTTTTTT; CDR3: CASSLHRGGTGELFF
V: TRBV4-2; J: TRBJ2-1; size: .; D: TRBD2; DNA: TGTGCCAGCAGCCGCGGGGGGGCGCAGGCGGGGGGACGCCTCGTGGCCTACAATGAGCAGTTCTTC; CDR3: CASSRGGAQAGGRLVAYNEQFF
V: TRBV6-5; J: TRBJ1-6; size: .; D: .; DNA: TGTGCCAGCAGTTACTCCACAGGTTCCTATAATTCACCCCTCCACTTT; CDR3: CASSYSTGSYNSPLHF
V: TRBV28; J: TRBJ2-7; size: once; D: TRBD2; DNA: TGTGCCACTATAGCGGGAGGGCTCTACGAGCAGTACTTC; CDR3: CATIAGGLYEQYF
V: TRBV30; J: TRBJ1-5; size: .; D: .; DNA: TGTGCCTGGAGTGTACAGGAATATAGCAATCAGCCCCAGCATTTT; CDR3: CAWSVQEYSNQPQHF
V: TRBV18; J: TRBJ2-3; size: .; D: .; DNA: TGTGCCAGCTCCCCAAGAACGGTTAGCACAGATACGCAGTATTTT; CDR3: CASSPRTVSTDTQYF
V: TRBV10-3; J: TRBJ2-7; size: .; D: .; DNA: TGTGCCATCAGTCTGGTGGAAAACCTCCGGGGGAACGAGCAGTACTTC; CDR3: CAISLVENLRGNEQYF
V: TRBV7-9; J: TRBJ1-6; size: .; D: .; DNA: TGTGCCAGCACCCGCTTGCTAAATTCACCCCTCCACTTT; CDR3: CASTRLLNSPLHF
V: TRBV5-1; J: TRBJ2-3; size: .; D: TRBD2; DNA: TGCGCCAGCAGCTTGACGATGGCGGGAGGAGATAATACGCAGTATTTT; CDR3: CASSLTMAGGDNTQYF
V: TRBV6-5; J: TRBJ2-1; size: .; D: TRBD2; DNA: TGTGCCACCCAGCGGGGGGCGGGCAATGAGCAGTTCTTC; CDR3: CATQRGAGNEQFF
V: TRBV19; J: TRBJ1-1; size: .; D: .; DNA: TGTGCCAGCGGGTCGCGCGCTGAAGCTTTCTTT; CDR3: CASGSRAEAFF